The sequence of this T cell receptor beta chain was determined in a study of monozygotic twins with inflammatory bowel disease. Study-wide findings and caveats: Immunosuppressive treatments were not uniform, and this may have added variability to patient repertoires. Those with IBD had lower TCRbeta diversity (inverse Simpson) than their healthy co-twins did.

Comment on this clonotype: What it recognizes is unknown.

Researchers used roughly 3,800 ng of total RNA for each TCR library. TCRdb reprocessed the 5' RACE reads; each CDR3 protein has one entry and no DNA is given. The sample table includes 400,000 to 500,000 distinct CDR3 sequences. Germline values: CDR1 SGHRS, CDR2 YFSETQ. The CDR3 contains 17 residues. The sample consisted of blood. The chain couples TRBV5-1 to TRBJ2-5; TCRdb selects TRBD2, and the lack of DNA leaves this call unchecked. The receptor's source is a human donor with ulcerative colitis or Crohn's disease, or a healthy co-twin of an affected twin (not recorded which). CDR3 sequence reads: CASSSGTSGGFRETQYF.